This T cell receptor (beta chain) was obtained from a study of blood T cell repertoires in COVID-19. The wider study: From T cells, B-cell-depleted T cells, or PBMCs came the material, which was cDNA or gDNA.

Authors' methods: Reference gene primer amplification yielded estimated nucleated cell counts. This table comes from immunoSEQ multiplex PCR, and its TCRdb copy is limited to in-frame clones, with some not included. V, J and clone size are taken as reported in that table, and D and trimming were inferred from the DNA itself. In the table there are 390,000 or so clones, 80% to 90% of which are singletons. V was trimmed by 3 bases and J by 0 bases, leaving 11 bases between them. The CDR3 extends over 15 amino acids. CDR1 and CDR2 from the germline V gene are SGHRS and YFSETQ. Specimen: peripheral blood. The chain carries TRBV5-1 and TRBJ2-3, with D possibly being TRBD2 (6 bases). The receptor was isolated from a woman under 40 with COVID-19, enrolled during active disease. CDR3 bases: TGCGCCAGCAGCTCAATGACTAGAAGCACAGATACGCAGTATTTT. The encoded protein is CASSSMTRSTDTQYF.